This T cell receptor (beta chain) stems from a study of shared clonotypes between healthy human individuals. Overall study: Per donor, CD8 memory used one plate, CD8 naive used two, CD4 memory used three and CD4 naive used three. Study-level points and caveats: For naive CD4 cells, roughly 5% of clonotypes were shared across a handful of donors.

The CDR3 has 17 amino acids. Looked up from germline, CDR1 is SGHTA and CDR2 is FQGNSA. J was trimmed by 7 bases and V by 3 bases; bases with no gene match: 7. As concerns this clone: What it recognizes is unknown.

A CD45RA-negative memory subset and a CD45RA+ naive subset were separated from the CD4+ cells. Assay runs were performed at deep level. Libraries were prepared by immunoSEQ multiplex PCR; TCRdb keeps only in-frame clonotypes and omits some of them. The repertoire holds about 1 million clones, roughly 75% seen once, with approximately 1.5% in the top ten. This TCR was recovered from a man between 18 and 29 years old in good health. V gene TRBV7-2 combines with J gene TRBJ2-3; TRBD2 agrees at 16 bases. The sequenced sample was memory CD4+ T cells sorted from blood. As for subset: CD45RA-negative fraction. CDR3 sequence: CASSFEGLAGGRNTQYF. The CDR3 DNA sequence: TGTGCCAGCAGCTTTGAGGGACTAGCGGGAGGGCGGAATACGCAGTATTTT.